The 8 T cell receptor beta chains listed next were all sequenced from one sample in a study of shared T cell receptors in the human thymus (dated by TCRdb to about 2021). The receptor library was made with the immunoSEQ multiplex PCR assay. Imported from immuneACCESS, the table was reduced by TCRdb to in-frame sequences with V and J called. These copies leave out some clones; in studies compared against another copy, an unresolved V gene accounts for under half, and the cause of the remainder is not known. For this sample there are around 340,000 clones; 95% appear just once. Approximately 0.018% of the sample goes to the ten largest clones. The material sequenced was thymocytes. The receptors derive from a human donor.

The chain carries TRBV4-1 and TRBJ2-7; D uncertain. The CDR3 extends over 11 amino acids. The V gene lost 4 bases and the J gene lost 9 bases, with 10 bases spanning the gap. Germline CDR1 is MGHRA and CDR2 is YSYEKL. The CDR3 sequence: CASSLRRSQYF. The CDR3, as DNA: TGCGCCAGCAGCCTACGACGGTCGCAGTACTTC.

The V gene is TRBV27, the J gene TRBJ1-3, with 8 positions matching TRBD1. The ends lost 0 bases at V and 8 bases at J; junction bases unmatched: 6. This CDR3 comprises 15 residues. Germline V gene data show CDR1 as MNHEY and CDR2 as SMNVEV (reference sequence). CDR3 residues: CASSLSPTGVHTIYF. In DNA form, the CDR3 reads TGTGCCAGCAGTTTATCCCCGACAGGGGTACACACCATATATTTT.

The rearrangement joins TRBV6-5 to TRBJ1-2, with D unclear. Germline values: CDR1 MNHEY, CDR2 SVGAGI. The V end was cut by 0 bases, the J end by 1 base, with 12 bases between. This CDR3 has 16 residues. The CDR3 DNA sequence: TGTGCCAGCAGTTACTCGGCCACAGTAGATAACTATGGCTACACCTTC. It translates to CASSYSATVDNYGYTF.

This CDR3 is CASSMRGVNTEAFF. Here the CDR3 DNA reads TGTGCCAGTAGTATGCGGGGGGTGAACACTGAAGCTTTCTTT. The rearrangement joins TRBV19 to TRBJ1-1; perhaps TRBD1 as D (5 bases). CDR3 length: 14 amino acids. The germline V gene encodes CDR1 LNHDA and CDR2 SQIVND (reference sequence). The V gene lost 3 bases and the J gene lost 0 bases, with 8 bases spanning the gap.

The chain recombines TRBV2 with TRBJ2-7, with D hard to call. Trimming took off 3 bases at V and 2 bases at J, with 11 bases between the two ends. The CDR3 loop spans 14 amino acids. Germline CDR1 is SNHLY and CDR2 is FYNNEI. CDR3 sequence reads: CASSDKGYPYEQYF. The CDR3 bases are TGTGCCAGCAGTGACAAAGGGTACCCCTACGAGCAGTACTTC.

This chain joins TRBV5-1 and TRBJ2-2; 9 nucleotides match TRBD1. Germline V gene data show CDR1 as SGHRS and CDR2 as YFSETQ. V lost 4 bases to trimming and J lost 4 bases; unmatched junction nucleotides: 11. The CDR3 totals 17 residues. The chain's CDR3 is CASSPINRGPGTGELFF. The CDR3, as DNA: TGCGCCAGCAGCCCAATTAACAGGGGGCCGGGCACCGGGGAGCTGTTTTTT.

The chain is built from TRBV9 and TRBJ2-5, with 7 bases matching TRBD2. Germline CDR1 SGDLS, CDR2 YYNGEE. This CDR3 is 16 amino acids long. V gave up 3 bases and J gave up 4 bases; unmatched junction bases: 12. CDR3 residues: CASSDRIAGARETQYF. CDR3 DNA sequence: TGTGCCAGCAGCGACCGGATCGCGGGAGCGCGAGAGACCCAGTACTTC.

This chain connects TRBV4-1 to TRBJ2-3, with D possibly being TRBD2 (5 bases). The germline CDR1 and CDR2 sequences are MGHRA and YSYEKL. Trimming pared 3 bases from V and 3 bases from J, leaving 10 bases between. The CDR3 extends over 14 amino acids. As DNA, the CDR3 is TGCGCCAGCAGCCAGGACCCGGGGACAGATACGCAGTATTTT. It is translated as CASSQDPGTDTQYF.